Presented here are 9 T cell receptor beta chains from one specimen sequenced in a study of Ad26.COV2.S vaccination and SARS-CoV-2 variants (dated by TCRdb to the early 2020s). In light of the paper, this sample's treatment or condition label describes: over 15 received Ad26.COV2.S at low or high dose, single or two shots; 5 received placebo; per-sample allocation not given. Repertoires of vaccine and placebo recipients were sequenced from samples collected on day 63 after the first injection. The receptor library was made with the immunoSEQ multiplex PCR assay. TCRdb took this table from immuneACCESS and kept in-frame rearrangements with V and J called. Such tables lack part of the clones; where checked against another copy, unresolved V genes explain under half of the gap, and the rest is unexplained. The sample contains 300,000 to 500,000 clones, approximately 86% of them found a single time. Around 3.4% of the sample is taken by the ten largest.

The source material was peripheral blood, sampled in a trial of Ad26.COV2.S vaccine versus placebo. The receptors derive from a person between 18 and 59 years old who received the Ad26.COV2.S COVID-19 vaccine or a placebo.

This sequence joins TRBV9 and TRBJ1-3; D gene uncertain. CDR3 length equals 17 residues. Trimming removed 0 bases from V and 3 bases from J, with 16 bases in between. The V gene's germline CDR1 is SGDLS and CDR2 YYNGEE. The CDR3, as DNA: TGTGCCAGCAGCGTAGCGCCAGCCGTCTCTCTTGGAAACACCATATATTTT. Residues: CASSVAPAVSLGNTIYF.

This rearrangement joins TRBV4-1 to TRBJ1-4, with 7 bases that match TRBD1. Germline CDR1 is MGHRA and CDR2 is YSYEKL. Trimming cost V 5 bases and J 7 bases; bases outside gene matches: 10. The CDR3 runs to 15 residues. The CDR3, as DNA: TGCGCCAGCAGCAAACCGGGACAGAATAGTGAAAAACTGTTTTTT. Protein product: CASSKPGQNSEKLFF.

The V call is TRBV4-1, the J call TRBJ1-4; 7 bases agree with TRBD1. The J segment lost 4 bases and the V segment lost 1 base, leaving 3 bases of the junction unmatched. The germline V gene encodes CDR1 MGHRA and CDR2 YSYEKL. The CDR3 length is 15 residues. The CDR3 loop is CASSQVGQRNEKLFF. CDR3 nucleotides: TGCGCCAGCAGCCAAGTGGGACAGCGTAATGAAAAACTGTTTTTT.

The chain links TRBV12-3 or TRBV12-4 to TRBJ2-7, with TRBD1 matching over 7 bases. Unmatched junction bases numbered 3, after V lost 3 bases and J lost 4 bases. The CDR3 runs to 13 residues. CDR3 nucleotide sequence: TGTGCCAGCAGTTTGGGACAGATTTACGAGCAGTACTTC. It codes for CASSLGQIYEQYF.

The chain couples TRBV19 to TRBJ2-7, with 12 bases aligning to TRBD2. Trimming at V came to 3 bases and at J to 6 bases, leaving 12 bases not matched to a gene. Looked up from germline, CDR1 is LNHDA and CDR2 is SQIVND (reference sequence). The CDR3 has 17 amino acids. The CDR3, as DNA: TGTGCCAGTAGTATTGATCCCCCCCCTAGCGGGGGGGGCGAGCAGTACTTC. Translation gives CASSIDPPPSGGGEQYF.

This clone is a singleton in its sample. The rearrangement joins TRBV11-2 to TRBJ1-6; D not resolved. CDR3 length equals 13 residues. CDR1 is SGHAT and CDR2 is FQNNGV in the germline V gene. Trimming pared 5 bases from V and 9 bases from J, leaving 11 bases between. As DNA, the CDR3 is TGTGCCAGCAGCGCCGACCTTGGTTCACCCCTCCACTTT. Translating it yields CASSADLGSPLHF.

The chain has TRBV6-5 and TRBJ1-3, with TRBD1 matching over 7 bases. Germline-derived CDR1 and CDR2 are MNHEY and SVGAGI. The junction had 8 bases not matched to a gene; V was cut back by 7 bases and J by 2 bases. This CDR3 contains 15 residues. The CDR3 here is CASNGRDSTGNTIYF. As DNA, the CDR3 is TGTGCCAGCAACGGAAGGGACAGCACTGGAAACACCATATATTTT.

The gene calls are TRBV13 and TRBJ2-7; D might be TRBD1 (5 bases). This CDR3 spans 16 amino acids. V lost 0 bases, J lost 3 bases, and 15 bases lay in between. CDR1 PRHDT and CDR2 FYEKMQ come from the germline V gene (reference sequence). The CDR3 DNA reads TGTGCCAGCAGCTTAGGCGTCAGGGTCTTCTACTACGAGCAGTACTTC. It codes for CASSLGVRVFYYEQYF.

V gene TRBV10-1 combines with J gene TRBJ2-6, with D uncertain. The CDR3 is 13 amino acids. Germline assignment: CDR1 WNHNN and CDR2 SYGVQD (reference sequence). Trimming pared 2 bases from V and 4 bases from J, leaving 3 bases between. The CDR3 DNA sequence: TGCGCCAGCAGTGAGGCCGGGGCCAACGTCCTGACTTTC. Protein product: CASSEAGANVLTF.